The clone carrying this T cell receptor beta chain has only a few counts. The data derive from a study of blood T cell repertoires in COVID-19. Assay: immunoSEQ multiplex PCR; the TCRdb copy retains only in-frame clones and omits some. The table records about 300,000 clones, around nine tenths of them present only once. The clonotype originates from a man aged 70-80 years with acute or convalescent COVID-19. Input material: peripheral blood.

The CDR3 reads CASSETFEGRRGYTF. Written as DNA, the CDR3 is TGTGCCAGCAGTGAAACCTTCGAGGGAAGGAGGGGCTACACCTTC. V and J are TRBV6-4 and TRBJ1-2; D is ambiguous. This CDR3 is 15 amino acids long. Between the trimmed V and J ends, which lost 3 bases and 8 bases, there was a span of 19 bases. The V gene's germline CDR1 is MRHNA and CDR2 SNTAGT.